Described below is a single T cell receptor beta chain sequence and its context. What it binds is not known. At one boundary the junction diverges from the germline segment, which might be a read error. PCR primers comprised 60 Vbeta and 13 Jbeta primers. Clones were read by immunoSEQ multiplex PCR, and TCRdb kept only the in-frame ones, dropping some. In the table there are roughly 120,000 clones, around 77% of which are singletons. This specimen belongs to a study of cytomegalovirus exposure and HLA in healthy donors. General study findings and limits: Among TCR beta chains, those listed as cytomegalovirus-associated numbered about 160. About 87% or about 30% of the time was how often most TCR beta V segments were productive, according to an earlier analysis. Presence/absence analyses rested on an assumption that sequencing depth was roughly uniform across donors. An analysis was carried out at a later point. It showed that HLA-associated TCR beta chains were more clonally expanded than equally common non-associated chains.

This clonotype originated in a human donor in good health. Material: PBMCs.

CDR3 protein: CASRPRTDASHEQYF. The CDR3, as DNA: TGTGCCAGCAGACCTCGGACAGACGCCTCCCACGAGCAGTACTTC. The chain combines TRBV6-5 with TRBJ2-7; the D gene is possibly TRBD1 (6 bases). Germline CDR1 and CDR2: MNHEY and SVGAGI. This CDR3 region has 15 residues.